These 25 T cell receptor beta chains were all obtained from the same sample, sequenced in a study of T cell repertoires in cytomegalovirus infection. MiXCR was run by TCRdb on the reads, yielding one entry per CDR3 protein. The sample has 200,000 to 300,000 distinct CDR3 sequences; roughly 10% are singletons. Sequenced material: PBMCs. The receptor source for this set is a human donor in good health (CMV status not recorded). Some clones in this sample may be carry-over from other donors' samples.

There are a few counts of this clonotype. The chain recombines TRBV18 with TRBJ2-2; D not resolved. Germline-derived CDR1 and CDR2 are KGHSH and LQKENI. The germline V and J ends were trimmed by 3 bases and 2 bases, with 13 bases remaining between them. The CDR3 extends over 16 amino acids. The CDR3 here is CASSPYKISNTGELFF. DNA of the CDR3: TGTGCCAGCTCACCGTATAAGATCTCAAACACCGGGGAGCTGTTTTTT.

This clonotype was seen ten or more times. The chain couples TRBV7-2 to TRBJ2-1; D not certain. The CDR3 runs to 14 residues. Germline V gives CDR1 SGHTA, CDR2 FQGNSA. Trimming removed 6 bases from V and 6 bases from J, with 15 bases in between. The CDR3 DNA sequence: TGTGCCAGCAGAGGAATAACAACATTCAATGAGCAGTTCTTC. Amino acid sequence: CASRGITTFNEQFF.

The chain carries TRBV28 and TRBJ2-6; D tentatively fits TRBD1 or TRBD2 (5 bases each). The length of the CDR3 is 17 residues. V lost 1 base and J 4 bases, leaving 14 bases between the germline ends. Germline V gene sequence: CDR1 MDHEN, CDR2 SYDVKM. The CDR3 DNA follows: TGTGCCAGCAGTTTATATCAGGGAGTCCCGGGGGCCAACGTCCTGACTTTC. The encoded protein is CASSLYQGVPGANVLTF.

This clonotype was counted at least ten times. The CDR3, as DNA: TGTGCCAGCAGCTTAGTACCGAGACTAGCGGGTAACACCGGGGAGCTGTTTTTT. Protein: CASSLVPRLAGNTGELFF. This chain joins TRBV7-8 and TRBJ2-2; 10 bases match TRBD2. With 1 base clipped from V and 2 bases from J, the junction kept 7 bases outside the gene matches. Per the germline V gene, CDR1 is SGHVS and CDR2 is FQNEAQ. The CDR3 is 18 amino acids. Combining the CDR3 with reference TRBV7-8 and TRBJ2-2 gives the whole variable domain GAGVSQSPRYKVAKRGQDVALRCDPISGHVSLFWYQQALGQGPEFLTYFQNEAQLDKSGLPSDRFFAERPEGSVSTLKIQRTQQEDSAVYLCASSLVPRLAGNTGELFFGEGSRLTVL.

This chain joins TRBV6-5 and TRBJ2-3; the D gene is possibly TRBD1 (5 bases). The V end lost 0 bases, the J end lost 1 base, and 11 bases lay between the germline ends. Germline V gene lookup returns CDR1 MNHEY and CDR2 SVGAGI. The CDR3 runs 16 residues. DNA of the CDR3: TGTGCCAGCAGTTACTCGGGCAGGGCGGGCACAGATACGCAGTATTTT. Translation: CASSYSGRAGTDTQYF.

The sample holds many counts of this clonotype. The chain combines TRBV5-1 with TRBJ1-4; D unclear. Germline loops: CDR1 SGHRS, CDR2 YFSETQ. The germline V and J ends were trimmed by 0 bases and 3 bases, with 6 bases remaining between them. This CDR3 is 14 amino acids long. Here the CDR3 DNA reads TGCGCCAGCAGCTTGGGGTTGGCTAATGAAAAACTGTTTTTT. This encodes CASSLGLANEKLFF. The full variable domain, completed using reference TRBV5-1 and TRBJ1-4, is KAGVTQTPRYLIKTRGQQVTLSCSPISGHRSVSWYQQTPGQGLQFLFEYFSETQRNKGNFPGRFSGRQFSNSRSEMNVSTLELGDSALYLCASSLGLANEKLFFGSGTQLSVL.

This clonotype was observed once. Possible read error: a much larger clone is one base away. CDR3 protein: CASSGRSGRRSDTQYF. The DNA for the CDR3 is TGTGCCAGCAGTGGGAGATCGGGGAGACGCTCAGATACGCAGTATTTT. The chain combines TRBV7-2 with TRBJ2-3; weak D call: TRBD2 (5 bases). Trimming removed 6 bases at V and 4 bases at J, with 20 bases between. The CDR3 totals 16 residues. The germline V gene has CDR1 SGHTA and CDR2 FQGNSA. Drawing the rest from reference TRBV7-2 and TRBJ2-3, the complete variable domain is GAGVSQSPSNKVTEKGKDVELRCDPISGHTALYWYRQSLGQGLEFLIYFQGNSAPDKSGLPSDRFSAERTGGSVSTLTIQRTQQEDSAVYLCASSGRSGRRSDTQYFGPGTRLTVL.

This clonotype was observed many times. V gene TRBV7-4 combines with J gene TRBJ1-6, with TRBD1 identical over 9 bases. Per germline, CDR1 SGHVT and CDR2 SQSDAQ. The V gene end was trimmed by 1 base and the J gene end by 9 bases; junction bases not matched to a gene: 4. The CDR3 totals 15 residues. The CDR3 is CASSLEGTGSSPLHF. In DNA form, the CDR3 reads TGTGCCAGCAGCTTAGAAGGGACAGGGAGTTCACCCCTCCACTTT. The full variable domain, in which reference TRBV7-4 and TRBJ1-6 provide the parts outside the CDR3, is GAGVSQSPRYKVAKRGRDVALRCDSISGHVTLYWYRQTLGQGSEVLTYSQSDAQRDKSGRPSGRFSAERPERSVSTLKIQRTEQGDSAVYLCASSLEGTGSSPLHFGNGTRLTVT.

This clonotype was picked up many times. V gene TRBV20-1 combines with J gene TRBJ2-7; possibly TRBD1 for D (6 bases). Germline-derived CDR1 and CDR2 are DFQATT and SNEGSKA (reference sequence). V was shortened by 2 bases and J by 1 base, with 24 bases between the two germline ends. The CDR3 runs 18 residues. Written as DNA, the CDR3 is TGCAGTGCTAGATCAACAAGGCAGGGGTCCGGTGTATCCTACGAGCAGTACTTC. Translating it yields CSARSTRQGSGVSYEQYF.

The chain carries TRBV6-2 or TRBV6-3 and TRBJ2-1; TRBD2 matches 10 bases. Germline V lookup: CDR1 MNHEY, CDR2 SVGEGT. J lost 9 bases, V lost 7 bases, and 12 bases had no gene match. This CDR3 contains 15 residues. CDR3 sequence reads: CASIPSGRGHIEQFF. In DNA form, the CDR3 reads TGTGCCAGCATCCCTAGCGGGAGAGGTCACATTGAGCAGTTCTTC.

The rearrangement links TRBV19 to TRBJ1-2; TRBD1 matches 10 bases. CDR1 is LNHDA and CDR2 is SQIVND in the germline V gene (reference sequence). V was clipped by 6 bases and J by 3 bases; unmatched bases: 4. This CDR3 has 14 residues. The CDR3 DNA follows: TGTGCCAGTAGGACTGGACAGGGGGACTATGGCTACACCTTC. This encodes CASRTGQGDYGYTF.

The chain combines TRBV6-5 with TRBJ1-1; possible D gene TRBD1, 5 bases. V dropped 5 bases and J dropped 0 bases, with 10 bases sitting between them. Germline CDR1 is MNHEY and CDR2 is SVGAGI. The CDR3 loop spans 14 amino acids. CDR3 amino acids: CASSQQGLNTEAFF. The CDR3 bases are TGTGCCAGCAGTCAGCAGGGACTGAACACTGAAGCTTTCTTT.

This clonotype was observed many times. The chain joins TRBV7-9 to TRBJ1-5, with D uncertain. Germline V gene lookup returns CDR1 SEHNR and CDR2 FQNEAQ (reference sequence). The V gene lost 2 bases and the J gene lost 7 bases, with 9 bases spanning the gap. The CDR3 loop spans 13 amino acids. In nucleotides, the CDR3 is TGTGCCAGCAGCTTATCCCTCGACCAGCCCCAGCATTTT. It codes for CASSLSLDQPQHF.

This clonotype was seen repeatedly, ten times or more. This chain joins TRBV7-2 and TRBJ2-4; TRBD1 matches at 8 bases. J gave up 7 bases and V 1 base, and 12 bases lay outside the gene matches. The germline V gene encodes CDR1 SGHTA and CDR2 FQGNSA. The CDR3 runs 17 residues. The DNA for the CDR3 is TGTGCCAGCAGCTTAGATATAGGTCAGGGGGCCGGGAACATTCAGTACTTC. The encoded protein is CASSLDIGQGAGNIQYF.

This chain joins TRBV6-6 and TRBJ2-1; D not resolved. Trimming removed 0 bases from V and 0 bases from J, with 9 bases in between. This CDR3 has 16 amino acids. The V gene's germline CDR1 is MNHNY and CDR2 SVGAGI (reference sequence). The CDR3 DNA follows: TGTGCCAGCAGTTACTCGCCGCTAGACTCCTACAATGAGCAGTTCTTC. The encoded protein is CASSYSPLDSYNEQFF.

This clonotype was counted ten times or more. J is TRBJ1-1 and V is TRBV7-8; a possible D gene is TRBD1 (5 bases). This CDR3 is 14 amino acids long. Trimming cost V 5 bases and J 4 bases, with 14 bases left between them. From germline, CDR1 is SGHVS and CDR2 FQNEAQ. The CDR3 reads CASSPKAGVTEAFF. CDR3 DNA: TGTGCCAGCAGCCCTAAAGCGGGGGTCACTGAAGCTTTCTTT.

This clonotype was counted a few times. The CDR3 DNA follows: TGTGCCAGCAGCTTAAGAGAGGGCCCGTACCAAGAGACCCAGTACTTC. The encoded protein is CASSLREGPYQETQYF. The V call is TRBV11-2, the J call TRBJ2-5; D possibly corresponds to TRBD2 (5 bases). The ends were cut back, 2 bases at V and 0 bases at J, with 13 bases in the middle. The germline V gene has CDR1 SGHAT and CDR2 FQNNGV. The CDR3 sequence is 16 residues long.

A remark on this clonotype: A much larger clone lies one base from this, so it may be a read error. V and J are TRBV28 and TRBJ2-7; either TRBD1 or TRBD2 may supply D (5 bases each). This CDR3 contains 15 residues. Germline V CDR1 and CDR2: MDHEN, SYDVKM. The CDR3 DNA follows: TGTGCCAGCAGTAGAGCCGGGACGGGCGCCTACGAGCAGAACTTC. Its translation is CASSRAGTGAYEQNF.

Only a few counts were recorded for this clonotype. J is TRBJ2-3 and V is TRBV5-6, with 7 nucleotides matching TRBD2. CDR1 and CDR2 (germline): SGHDT, YYEEEE. The CDR3 covers 14 residues. J was trimmed by 4 bases and V by 3 bases; bases with no gene match: 5. This CDR3 reads CASSSPLAADTQYF. For the CDR3, the DNA is TGTGCCAGCAGCTCACCTCTAGCGGCAGATACGCAGTATTTT.

This clonotype was found many times. This chain joins TRBV12-3 or TRBV12-4 and TRBJ2-1, with D possibly TRBD2 on 5 matching bases. Between the trimmed V and J ends, which lost 3 bases and 4 bases, there was a span of 13 bases. The CDR3 is made up of 15 amino acids. The CDR3 here is CASSLGSAKYNEQFF. The CDR3 DNA is TGTGCCAGCAGTTTGGGTAGCGCAAAGTACAATGAGCAGTTCTTC.

This clonotype has ten or more counts. This chain joins TRBV28 and TRBJ2-7; no clear D gene. The germline gives CDR1 MDHEN, CDR2 SYDVKM. This CDR3 region has 11 residues. Trimming removed 6 bases from V and 4 bases from J, with 7 bases in between. CDR3: CASRGWYEQYF. The CDR3 coding sequence is TGTGCCAGCAGGGGATGGTACGAGCAGTACTTC.

There are many counts of this clonotype. This chain links TRBV20-1 with TRBJ1-5; D is unclear. The CDR3 covers 14 residues. Germline lookup yields CDR1 DFQATT and CDR2 SNEGSKA (reference sequence). Trimming shortened V by 3 bases and J by 3 bases, and 12 bases separated the two germline ends. The CDR3 bases are TGCAGTGCTAGTCTCTTTTCCTCCAATCAGCCCCAGCATTTT. This codes for CSASLFSSNQPQHF.

This clonotype was counted a few times. The V gene is TRBV25-1, the J gene TRBJ1-1, with D maybe TRBD1 (6 bases). From germline, CDR1 is MGHDK and CDR2 SYGVNS. The CDR3 runs 15 residues. Trimming cost V 6 bases and J 2 bases, with 16 bases left between them. The CDR3 bases are TGTGCCAGCAGCGAGAGCGCACAGGGCAACACTGAAGCTTTCTTT. It codes for CASSESAQGNTEAFF. Full variable domain (remainder filled in from reference TRBV25-1 and TRBJ1-1): EADIYQTPRYLVIGTGKKITLECSQTMGHDKMYWYQQDPGMELHLIHYSYGVNSTEKGDLSSESTVSRIRTEHFPLTLESARPSHTSQYLCASSESAQGNTEAFFGQGTRLTVV.

The V gene is TRBV12-3 or TRBV12-4, the J gene TRBJ1-5; D remains unclear. V lost 5 bases and J 4 bases, leaving 21 bases between the germline ends. The length of the CDR3 is 17 residues. The CDR3, as DNA: TGTGCCAGCAGTCCCCAGTTGGGAGGGATGGGGAATCAGCCCCAGCATTTT. This translates into CASSPQLGGMGNQPQHF.

This clonotype was seen repeatedly, ten times or more. The chain uses TRBV7-2 and TRBJ1-2; the D gene is possibly TRBD1 (5 bases). Germline V lookup: CDR1 SGHTA, CDR2 FQGNSA. This CDR3 comprises 12 residues. Trimming took 7 bases from V and 3 from J, leaving 9 bases between them. CDR3 bases: TGTGCCAGCACAGACAGACACTATGGCTACACCTTC. Residues: CASTDRHYGYTF.